The 21 T cell receptor beta chains listed next were all sequenced from one sample in a study of T cell responses to AZD1222 COVID-19 vaccine. TCRdb's table, derived via immunoSEQ multiplex PCR, lists solely in-frame clones and lacks some. The repertoire includes about 72,000 clones, 89% of them detected once, and over 25% sits in the top ten. The starting material was peripheral blood, obtained 28 days after the second AZD1222 dose. All receptors come from an adult who received the AZD1222 COVID-19 vaccine.

This clone was picked up one time. J is TRBJ2-1 and V is TRBV27; a weak D match, TRBD1 (6 bases). Germline CDR1 MNHEY, CDR2 SMNVEV (reference sequence). This CDR3 spans 15 amino acids. Trimming removed 2 bases from V and 6 bases from J, with 14 bases in between. CDR3 DNA sequence: TGTGCCAGCAGTTTACCCGATGGGGGCCTCAATGAGCAGTTCTTC. Translation gives CASSLPDGGLNEQFF.

This clone was recorded a few times. The CDR3 sequence is CASSQTGGRTNEKLFF. As DNA, the CDR3 is TGTGCCAGCAGCCAAACCGGGGGGCGAACTAATGAAAAACTGTTTTTT. J is TRBJ1-4 and V is TRBV3-1 (or the pseudogene TRBV3-2), with D maybe TRBD1 (6 bases). The CDR3 length is 16 residues. Trimming removed 2 bases at V and 1 base at J, with 11 bases between. CDR1 is LGHDT, CDR2 YNNKEL, per germline (reference sequence).

The chain combines TRBV12-3 or TRBV12-4 with TRBJ1-1; D may be TRBD1 (5 bases). V was cut by 5 bases and J by 4 bases, with 11 bases left in between. This CDR3 has 13 residues. The CDR3 region is CASSAERGTEAFF. In DNA form, the CDR3 reads TGTGCCAGCAGTGCAGAGAGGGGCACTGAAGCTTTCTTT.

The chain employs TRBV30 and TRBJ1-2; D remains ambiguous. V lost 0 bases and J lost 7, with 12 bases in between. CDR1 is GTSNPN and CDR2 is SVGIG in the germline V gene (reference sequence). The length of the CDR3 is 13 residues. CDR3 region: CAWSVTGGGGYTF. As DNA, the CDR3 is TGTGCCTGGAGTGTAACGGGCGGAGGTGGCTACACCTTC.

This clone occurred a few times. This chain joins TRBV2 and TRBJ2-1, with a weak D call TRBD1 (5 bases). The CDR3 loop spans 13 amino acids. CDR1 and CDR2 from the germline V gene are SNHLY and FYNNEI. V shed 11 bases and J shed 3 bases, with 14 bases lying between them. DNA of the CDR3: TGTGCCGGTGGGGCAGGTGTCTACAATGAGCAGTTCTTC. This gives the protein CAGGAGVYNEQFF.

This clone was picked up one time. The rearrangement joins TRBV11-3 to TRBJ2-7; 9 nucleotides line up with TRBD2. The CDR3 sequence is 16 residues long. With V trimmed by 4 bases and J by 3 bases, 10 bases remained unmatched. CDR1 is SGHNT and CDR2 is YENEEA in the germline V gene. The CDR3 bases are TGTGCCAGCAGCTCTGGACTAGCGCTACTTAACTACGAGCAGTACTTC. This translates into CASSSGLALLNYEQYF.

This chain joins TRBV5-5 and TRBJ2-7, with D possibly matching TRBD1 (6 bases). CDR1 is SGHKS, CDR2 YYEKEE, per germline (reference sequence). The CDR3 loop spans 14 amino acids. The V end lost 7 bases, the J end lost 1 base, and 15 bases lay between the germline ends. The CDR3 DNA is TGTGCCAGCGGCCACAGGGAGCGGTCCTACGAGCAGTACTTC. Protein: CASGHRERSYEQYF.

This chain links TRBV24-1 with TRBJ1-4, with a tentative D call TRBD1 (5 bases). CDR3 length: 14 amino acids. Germline V gene data show CDR1 as KGHDR and CDR2 as SFDVKD. The V end was cut by 3 bases, the J end by 6 bases, with 10 bases between. CDR3 amino acids: CATSDTQGDEKLFF. CDR3 bases: TGTGCCACCAGTGATACCCAGGGAGATGAAAAACTGTTTTTT.

The chain combines TRBV18 with TRBJ2-1; no clear D gene. V was trimmed by 6 bases and J by 10 bases, leaving 13 bases between them. CDR3 length: 12 residues. Germline V gene lookup returns CDR1 KGHSH and CDR2 LQKENI. The CDR3 region has the DNA TGTGCCAGCTCCCCTTTAGCAGGCGAGCAGTTCTTC. It specifies CASSPLAGEQFF.

The chain carries TRBV3-1 (or the pseudogene TRBV3-2) and TRBJ2-7, with D hard to call. V gave up 4 bases and J gave up 4 bases, with 17 bases separating them. Per the germline V gene, CDR1 is LGHDT and CDR2 is YNNKEL (reference sequence). The CDR3 length is 15 residues. CDR3 in amino acids: CASSPQPGLGYEQYF. The CDR3 DNA reads TGTGCCAGCAGCCCGCAACCAGGCTTGGGGTACGAGCAGTACTTC.

The CDR3 spells CASSLAGGQGVATQYF. The CDR3 DNA reads as TGTGCCAGCAGCTTAGCGGGGGGACAGGGGGTAGCTACGCAGTATTTT. This chain joins TRBV7-8 and TRBJ2-3; 11 positions agree with TRBD1. CDR3 length: 16 amino acids. Losses at the gene ends were 0 bases for V and 8 bases for J; bases not matched to a gene: 7. The germline V gene encodes CDR1 SGHVS and CDR2 FQNEAQ. Full variable domain (missing parts from reference TRBV7-8 and TRBJ2-3): GAGVSQSPRYKVAKRGQDVALRCDPISGHVSLFWYQQALGQGPEFLTYFQNEAQLDKSGLPSDRFFAERPEGSVSTLKIQRTQQEDSAVYLCASSLAGGQGVATQYFGPGTRLTVL.

This sequence joins TRBV5-8 and TRBJ1-2; D is ambiguous. The CDR3 totals 15 residues. V lost 4 bases to trimming and J lost 4 bases, with 17 bases between them. Per germline, CDR1 SGHTS and CDR2 YDEGEE. This CDR3 reads CASSQEAASFYGYTF. CDR3 in DNA: TGTGCCAGCAGCCAGGAGGCGGCCAGTTTCTATGGCTACACCTTC.

The DNA of the CDR3 is TGTGCCAGCAGCGATGACAGGCGAAACCGTAACGAGCAGTACTTC. It translates to CASSDDRRNRNEQYF. This chain joins TRBV9 and TRBJ2-7; D is perhaps TRBD1 (6 bases). Per the germline V gene, CDR1 is SGDLS and CDR2 is YYNGEE. The V and J ends lost 3 bases and 5 bases respectively, with 18 bases between them. The CDR3 length is 15 residues.

This rearrangement joins TRBV30 to TRBJ2-2; D is unresolved. Germline V gives CDR1 GTSNPN, CDR2 SVGIG (reference sequence). This CDR3 spans 16 amino acids. V lost 1 base, J lost 3 bases, and 15 bases lay in between. This CDR3 reads CAWSEVWRSDTGELFF. The DNA for the CDR3 is TGTGCCTGGAGTGAGGTGTGGCGGAGTGACACCGGGGAGCTGTTTTTT.

The rearrangement links TRBV6-5 to TRBJ1-5; perhaps TRBD1 as D (5 bases). CDR1 and CDR2 from the germline V gene are MNHEY and SVGAGI. V was pared by 10 bases and J by 7 bases, with 23 bases between. The CDR3 totals 15 residues. This CDR3 reads CATKLSKGHEQPQHF. In DNA form, the CDR3 reads TGTGCCACCAAGCTCTCTAAAGGACACGAACAGCCCCAGCATTTT.

The chain is built from TRBV13 and TRBJ1-2, with 7 bases lining up with TRBD1. Germline CDR1 reads PRHDT; CDR2 reads FYEKMQ (reference sequence). The V gene end was trimmed by 0 bases and the J gene end by 5 bases; junction bases not matched to a gene: 6. The CDR3 extends over 15 amino acids. The CDR3 region has the DNA TGTGCCAGCAGCTTAGGGACAGGGCTGGAATATGGCTACACCTTC. It yields the protein CASSLGTGLEYGYTF.

This clone was seen just once. The chain recombines TRBV28 with TRBJ2-5; D ambiguous. Trimming cost V 10 bases and J 1 base, with 10 bases left between them. Germline V gene data show CDR1 as MDHEN and CDR2 as SYDVKM. The CDR3 spans 12 residues. Here the CDR3 reads CATNIPQETQYF. CDR3 coding DNA: TGTGCCACCAACATTCCCCAAGAGACCCAGTACTTC.

This clone was picked up a small number of times. This sequence joins TRBV28 and TRBJ1-6; D unresolved. Looked up from germline, CDR1 is MDHEN and CDR2 is SYDVKM. This CDR3 spans 14 amino acids. Trimming stripped 5 bases from V and 9 bases from J, with 14 bases between. The CDR3 region has the DNA TGTGCCAGCAGTGCGCTAGGGAGCAGTTCACCCCTCCACTTT. Translation gives CASSALGSSSPLHF.

V usage is TRBV5-1 and J usage is TRBJ2-5; D gene uncertain. CDR1 is SGHRS and CDR2 is YFSETQ in the germline V gene. Trimming stripped 0 bases from V and 0 bases from J, with 9 bases between. This CDR3 has 15 residues. The CDR3 loop is CASSLEGRNQETQYF. CDR3 sequence (DNA): TGCGCCAGCAGCTTGGAAGGGCGTAACCAAGAGACCCAGTACTTC.

The chain has TRBV10-3 and TRBJ2-1, with D possibly matching TRBD2 (6 bases). This CDR3 is built from 17 residues. Between the trimmed V and J ends, which lost 0 bases and 3 bases, there was a span of 15 bases. Germline values: CDR1 ENHRY, CDR2 SYGVKD. This chain's CDR3 is CAISESISEGGYNEQFF. The CDR3 DNA is TGTGCCATCAGTGAGTCGATTAGCGAGGGAGGCTACAATGAGCAGTTCTTC.

The chain has TRBV12-5 and TRBJ1-2; 8 bases map to TRBD1. There are 15 residues in the CDR3. CDR1 and CDR2 from the germline V gene are LGHNT and FRNRAP. The V segment lost 1 base and the J segment 4 bases; nucleotides outside the gene matches: 5. This CDR3 reads CASGLASRGLYGYTF. CDR3 coding DNA: TGTGCTAGTGGTTTGGCATCCAGGGGGCTCTATGGCTACACCTTC.